The entry that follows covers one TCR beta chain sequence. Its matching antigen is unknown. The sample is drawn from a study of vaccination and CD4 T cells after COVID-19. Overall study context: Overlapping spike peptides served as the stimulus for the cells. These peptides came from SARS-CoV-2 and from the common cold coronaviruses HCoV-NL63, HCoV-OC43 and HCoV-229E. For control cultures, the treatment was a CEFX pool, an HIV-1 Nef pool, or no peptide.

Germline CDR1 GTSNPN, CDR2 SVGIG (reference sequence). Trimming removed 0 bases from V and 0 bases from J; junction bases left unmatched: 10. CDR3 size: 18 residues. Treatment of the sample: roughly nine-day PBMC culture with coronavirus spike peptide pools or control peptides (ViraFEST assay). The Oncomine TCR Beta short-read assay sequenced DNA from cultured CD4+ T cells. CD4+ T cells were cultured, and genomic DNA was extracted from them. One entry per CDR3 protein results from TCRdb running MiXCR on the PCR reads. Found here are 15,000 to 20,000 distinct CDR3 sequences, 55% to 60% of them singletons; the top ten hold approximately 9%.

The sequencing input was CD4+ T cells from blood, cultured in vitro. V and J are TRBV30 and TRBJ2-2; TRBD1 matches at 7 bases. The source is a human donor who had recovered from COVID-19. The CDR3 loop is CAWSVGAGGPTNTGELFF. CDR3 sequence (DNA): TGTGCCTGGAGTGTAGGGGCAGGGGGTCCAACGAACACCGGGGAGCTGTTTTTT.